This TCR beta chain was sequenced in a study of blood T cells in healthy people across ages (dated by TCRdb to the mid-2010s). Context from the whole study: In model experiments, template switching captured about one uniquely barcoded TCR beta cDNA molecule for every two T cells. Age-related changes in TCR beta repertoire diversity were measured in the study by deep sequencing normalized with unique cDNA molecular identifiers. The study analyzed two additional independent replicas of 1 million unique cDNA reads from the same blood draw for two donors, one aged 18 to 29 and one aged 80 or older. To avoid experimental bias, donors of different ages were distributed randomly across sequencing lanes. Donors were grouped into four age groups: young (average approximately 15 years), middle-aged (about 38), aged (over 55) and long-lived (just over 80). General conclusions and limits of the study: Estimates of total diversity based on one million sequenced T cells were regarded as lower bounds and as underestimates. Observed TCR beta diversity per million T cells fell roughly linearly with age, and a significant reduction was already apparent by age roughly 40. Bulk unsorted PBMC profiling prevented conclusive comparison of naive and antigen-experienced compartments. Observed TCR beta diversity correlated strongly with the percentage of naive T cells measured by flow cytometry. The CMV infection status of donors was not known, potentially confounding age-related changes in expanded clonotypes. The long-lived group showed more naive CD4+ T cells, fewer expanded clones and increased TCR diversity than the aged group, suggesting age selection.

In the germline V gene, CDR1 corresponds to MNHEY and CDR2 to SVGAGI. There are 13 amino acids in the CDR3, from cysteine to phenylalanine inclusive. The only DNA kept is the CDR3, 39 bases in frame from the first base. A distance of 15 bases separates the germline ends of V and J, which lose 5 bases and 8 bases respectively. The library came from 5' RACE. TCRdb names Illumina HiSeq 2500 as the instrument used. The second PCR ran for about 6 to 12 cycles and used a J-beta primer mix along with a sample-barcoded 5' primer. A template-switch 5' adaptor carrying 12 random nucleotides introduced a unique molecular identifier onto each TCR beta cDNA molecule. Each sample yielded at least 2.5 million CDR3-containing paired-end reads. First-strand cDNA was synthesized from all RNA with the Mint cDNA synthesis kit, primed by a TRBC-specific oligonucleotide. After uracil-DNA glycosylase treatment, a first 18-cycle PCR used universal primers M1SS and BC2_uni_R on all cDNA. In the original analysis: Each sample was normalized by randomly selecting 1 million high-quality reads, each carrying a distinct molecular identifier. Reads sharing molecular identifiers were discarded rather than binned into consensus sequences. MiTCR, run with a Q25 quality threshold and the strictest error-elimination algorithm, handled CDR3 identification, clonotype clustering and error correction. A nonparametric unseen species model with Euler transformation was used to estimate lower-bound total TCR beta diversity. TCRdb cleaned the public reads at Q25 with fastp, built clones with MiXCR and kept in-frame beta chains. Rows are unified per CDR3 protein, each entry keeping the most common DNA and genes. The V and J calls, along with clone size, are taken from TCRdb and not from the paper's own processing. Here the sample has about a million distinct CDR3 sequences; roughly 43% occur a single time. About an eighth of the sample comes from the top ten.

Systemically healthy Caucasian individuals from Russia, 39 in total and aged roughly 6 to 100 years, were included as donors. Each donor gave ten milliliters of peripheral blood, drawn into EDTA-treated Vacutainer tubes. Ficoll-Paque density-gradient centrifugation was used to isolate PBMCs, with at least 6 million obtained per sample. Total RNA was extracted from PBMCs with Trizol reagent, with at least 6 micrograms obtained per sample. The percentages of naive CD45RAhigh/CD27high T cells were determined by flow cytometry on a PBMC aliquot from every donor. A word on this clonotype: The clone's antigen remains unknown. Within one base of it there is no much larger clone, and no base qualities were kept.

This TCR was recovered from a man under 40 in good health. The chain joins TRBV6-5 to TRBJ1-1, with the D gene too uncertain to name. Sequencing was done on a sample of blood. For the CDR3, the sequence is CASSDDPRFEAFF. The DNA sequence follows: TGTGCCAGCAGTGACGACCCGCGGTTCGAAGCTTTCTTT.